Below are 29 T cell receptor beta chains sequenced from a single sample in a study of blood T cell repertoires in COVID-19. Generated by immunoSEQ multiplex PCR, the TCRdb table keeps only in-frame clones and is missing some. This sample has about 210,000 clones; more than 75% occur once, and the top ten carry approximately 2.9%. The specimen sequenced was peripheral blood. These receptors all come from a man aged 55-75 years with acute or convalescent COVID-19.

The CDR3 coding sequence is TGTGCCAGCAGCTTGGATCTAGCGGCGAACACCGGGGAGCTGTTTTTT. Translation gives CASSLDLAANTGELFF. The chain links TRBV5-6 to TRBJ2-2, with 7 bases identical to TRBD2. Germline V gene lookup returns CDR1 SGHDT and CDR2 YYEEEE. The CDR3 runs 16 residues. The J segment lost 0 bases and the V segment lost 0 bases, leaving 2 bases of the junction unmatched.

The chain has TRBV5-8 and TRBJ2-1; 14 nucleotides line up with TRBD2. J was trimmed by 8 bases and V by 0 bases; bases with no gene match: 13. The CDR3 contains 19 residues. Germline CDR1 and CDR2: SGHTS and YDEGEE. As DNA, the CDR3 is TGTGCCAGCAGCTTGGCGGGGACTAGCGGGGGCCCCGGGGTCGATGAGCAGTTCTTC. Its translation is CASSLAGTSGGPGVDEQFF.

The chain carries TRBV28 and TRBJ1-5; 7 bases fit TRBD1. CDR3 length equals 15 residues. Germline values: CDR1 MDHEN, CDR2 SYDVKM. Germline trimming cut 6 bases from V and 1 base from J; bases unmatched to any gene: 6. The CDR3 region has the DNA TGTGCCAGCAGCCCTCAGACAGGGAGCAATCAGCCCCAGCATTTT. Amino acid sequence: CASSPQTGSNQPQHF.

This rearrangement joins TRBV7-3 to TRBJ2-1; 13 bases align to TRBD2. Trimming at V came to 0 bases and at J to 4 bases, leaving 6 bases not matched to a gene. The length of the CDR3 is 18 residues. The germline V gene has CDR1 SGHTA and CDR2 FQGTGA. The CDR3 DNA follows: TGTGCCAGCAGCTTAACTCGGACTAGCGGGGGTACTTACAATGAGCAGTTCTTC. It is translated as CASSLTRTSGGTYNEQFF.

The rearrangement uses TRBV27 and TRBJ2-7; TRBD2 might be the D (7 bases). The CDR3 contains 15 residues. Germline V gene lookup returns CDR1 MNHEY and CDR2 SMNVEV (reference sequence). Deletions cut 2 bases from V and 4 bases from J, with 15 bases between. The CDR3 reads CASSLTGGPLYEQYF. The CDR3 DNA is TGTGCCAGCAGTTTAACCGGGGGGCCTCTATACGAGCAGTACTTC.

The chain is built from TRBV11-3 and TRBJ2-5; D gene uncertain. Trimming stripped 6 bases from V and 3 bases from J, with 11 bases between. Germline assignment: CDR1 SGHNT and CDR2 YENEEA. The CDR3 has 13 residues. The CDR3 loop is CASSLTTKETQYF. Here the CDR3 DNA reads TGTGCCAGCAGTTTGACAACAAAAGAGACCCAGTACTTC.

The J gene is TRBJ2-7, the V gene TRBV6-5, with TRBD2 as a possible D gene (5 bases). The length of the CDR3 is 16 residues. The germline CDR1 and CDR2 sequences are MNHEY and SVGAGI. Trimming shortened V by 0 bases and J by 4 bases, and 16 bases separated the two germline ends. The CDR3 nucleotides read TGTGCCAGCAGTTACTCGAGAACTAGTCTTAAATACGAGCAGTACTTC. Translation gives CASSYSRTSLKYEQYF.

The rearrangement joins TRBV5-8 to TRBJ1-5, with D possibly being TRBD1 (5 bases). The germline V and J ends were trimmed by 1 base and 6 bases, with 11 bases remaining between them. The CDR3 is made up of 14 amino acids. The V gene's germline CDR1 is SGHTS and CDR2 YDEGEE. The CDR3 DNA sequence: TGTGCCAGCAGCTTGTGGGGGGATGGTCAGCCCCAGCATTTT. Protein sequence: CASSLWGDGQPQHF. Using reference TRBV5-8 and TRBJ1-5 for the parts outside the CDR3, the full variable domain is EAGVTQSPTHLIKTRGQQATLRCSPISGHTSVYWYQQALGLGLQFLLWYDEGEERNRGNFPPRFSGRQFPNYSSELNVNALELEDSALYLCASSLWGDGQPQHFGDGTRLSIL.

The V and J genes are TRBV7-9 and TRBJ2-3; 7 bases agree with TRBD1. Losses at the gene ends were 1 base for V and 2 bases for J; bases not matched to a gene: 3. The CDR3 runs 15 residues. In germline, CDR1 is SEHNR, CDR2 FQNEAQ (reference sequence). The CDR3 DNA follows: TGTGCCAGCAGCTTAGGGACAGGATACACAGATACGCAGTATTTT. It encodes CASSLGTGYTDTQYF.

V is TRBV7-6 and J is TRBJ2-5, with D possibly TRBD2 on 6 matching bases. Germline CDR1 SGHVS, CDR2 FNYEAQ. V lost 5 bases and J lost 1, with 20 bases in between. The CDR3 consists of 17 residues. The CDR3 coding sequence is TGTGCCAGCAGCCAACCCACGGGGGTGTCTTCCCAAGAGACCCAGTACTTC. It encodes CASSQPTGVSSQETQYF.

This clone came up a few times. This sequence joins TRBV28 and TRBJ1-5; the D is unclear. The CDR3 sequence is 16 residues long. Germline loops: CDR1 MDHEN, CDR2 SYDVKM. V was shortened by 2 bases and J by 3 bases, with 14 bases between the two germline ends. CDR3 sequence: CASSLREGLFNQPQHF. The DNA for the CDR3 is TGTGCCAGCAGTTTACGGGAGGGCTTGTTCAATCAGCCCCAGCATTTT.

V usage is TRBV6-5 and J usage is TRBJ2-1; 11 bases match TRBD2. The CDR3 extends over 14 amino acids. The germline V gene encodes CDR1 MNHEY and CDR2 SVGAGI. V lost 6 bases, J lost 7 bases, and 5 bases stayed unmatched. The CDR3, as DNA: TGTGCCAGCAGCTTTAGCGGGGGGGTGAATGAGCAGTTCTTC. Protein sequence: CASSFSGGVNEQFF.

This chain links TRBV7-3 with TRBJ2-1; TRBD1 might be the D (6 bases). Germline assignment: CDR1 SGHTA and CDR2 FQGTGA. This CDR3 has 14 residues. Trimming removed 3 bases from V and 6 bases from J, with 12 bases in between. CDR3 DNA: TGTGCCAGCAGCTTTGGCAGGGGAGCCAATGAGCAGTTCTTC. As protein: CASSFGRGANEQFF.

This clone appeared a single time. The rearrangement links TRBV28 to TRBJ2-3; D gene ambiguous. This CDR3 is 14 amino acids long. Per the germline V gene, CDR1 is MDHEN and CDR2 is SYDVKM. Trimming removed 9 bases at V and 0 bases at J, with 13 bases between. The CDR3 sequence is CASSVASSTDTQYF. The CDR3, as DNA: TGTGCCAGTTCGGTTGCCTCTAGCACAGATACGCAGTATTTT.

A single count supports this clone. The rearrangement joins TRBV5-1 to TRBJ1-1, with TRBD1 as a possible D gene (6 bases). From germline, CDR1 is SGHRS and CDR2 YFSETQ. The germline V and J ends were trimmed by 0 bases and 11 bases, with 14 bases remaining between them. The CDR3 is 13 residues long. In nucleotides, the CDR3 is TGCGCCAGCAGCTTGGGGCAGGGGTTGAATGCTTTCTTT. Amino acids: CASSLGQGLNAFF.

J is TRBJ1-2 and V is TRBV6-5; D is perhaps TRBD1 (6 bases). CDR1 and CDR2 from the germline V gene are MNHEY and SVGAGI. CDR3 length: 12 amino acids. V lost 8 bases and J lost 6, with 13 bases in between. CDR3 sequence reads: CASSEGVHGYTF. DNA of the CDR3: TGTGCCAGCTCCGAGGGGGTCCATGGCTACACCTTC.

The chain recombines TRBV7-2 with TRBJ2-3, with TRBD2 identical over 10 bases. Trimming removed 1 base from V and 5 bases from J; junction bases left unmatched: 3. CDR3 length: 15 amino acids. From germline, CDR1 is SGHTA and CDR2 FQGNSA. CDR3 region: CASSLEGLARDTQYF. CDR3 nucleotides: TGTGCCAGCAGCTTAGAGGGACTAGCGAGAGATACGCAGTATTTT. The full variable domain, completed using reference TRBV7-2 and TRBJ2-3, is GAGVSQSPSNKVTEKGKDVELRCDPISGHTALYWYRQSLGQGLEFLIYFQGNSAPDKSGLPSDRFSAERTGGSVSTLTIQRTQQEDSAVYLCASSLEGLARDTQYFGPGTRLTVL.

This chain joins TRBV2 and TRBJ2-5; TRBD2 matches 14 bases. Trimming cost V 5 bases and J 2 bases; bases outside gene matches: 4. Germline V gene data show CDR1 as SNHLY and CDR2 as FYNNEI. The CDR3 is 16 amino acids. The CDR3 DNA reads TGTGCCAGCAGTTGGGGACTAGCGGGGGTACAAGAGACCCAGTACTTC. Translating gives CASSWGLAGVQETQYF.

The V and J genes are TRBV9 and TRBJ1-1; possibly TRBD1 for D (5 bases). This CDR3 has 10 amino acids. Germline CDR1 is SGDLS and CDR2 is YYNGEE. Deletions cut 7 bases from V and 11 bases from J, with 12 bases between. CDR3 sequence reads: CASGEGRAFF. The CDR3 nucleotides read TGTGCCAGCGGAGAGGGGAGGGCTTTCTTT.

The V and J genes are TRBV6-5 and TRBJ2-1, with 10 bases aligning to TRBD2. V lost 5 bases and J lost 8; bases outside the gene matches: 9. CDR1 is MNHEY, CDR2 SVGAGI, per germline. The CDR3 totals 15 residues. This CDR3 is CASSRERGGRYEQFF. As DNA, the CDR3 is TGTGCCAGCAGTCGCGAGCGGGGGGGCCGGTATGAGCAGTTCTTC.

This clone has a handful of counts. The chain uses TRBV27 and TRBJ1-6, with D tentatively TRBD1 (5 bases). The CDR3 is 15 amino acids. V was trimmed by 2 bases and J by 4 bases, leaving 9 bases between them. Germline CDR1 and CDR2: MNHEY and SMNVEV (reference sequence). The CDR3 sequence is CASSLQSGYNSPLHF. As DNA, the CDR3 is TGTGCCAGCAGTTTACAATCAGGGTATAATTCACCCCTCCACTTT.

Only one count was recorded for this clone. CDR3 loop: CASSTPSTGGYGYTF. CDR3 DNA sequence: TGTGCCAGTAGTACCCCATCGACAGGGGGCTATGGCTACACCTTC. The chain has TRBV19 and TRBJ1-2, with 9 bases that match TRBD1. Trimming took 4 bases from V and 4 from J; bases not matched to a gene: 7. This CDR3 spans 15 amino acids. CDR1 LNHDA and CDR2 SQIVND come from the germline V gene (reference sequence).

V and J are TRBV2 and TRBJ2-7; a weak D match, TRBD1 (6 bases). Deletions cut 6 bases from V and 1 base from J, with 13 bases between. This CDR3 has 14 amino acids. Germline V gives CDR1 SNHLY, CDR2 FYNNEI. The CDR3 spells CASRHRTGSYEQYF. CDR3 in DNA: TGTGCCAGCAGGCACCGAACAGGGTCCTACGAGCAGTACTTC.

The chain joins TRBV7-2 to TRBJ2-4; TRBD2 matches 7 bases. V lost 8 bases and J lost 9; bases outside the gene matches: 10. The CDR3 contains 13 residues. Germline-derived CDR1 and CDR2 are SGHTA and FQGNSA. The CDR3 region is CASATGGEGIQYF. In nucleotides, the CDR3 is TGTGCCAGCGCGACTGGGGGGGAGGGCATTCAGTACTTC.

The gene calls are TRBV6-2 or TRBV6-3 and TRBJ1-1, with a possible D match to TRBD1 (5 bases). The CDR3 runs 14 residues. V was trimmed by 6 bases and J by 5 bases, leaving 16 bases between them. CDR1 MNHEY and CDR2 SVGEGT come from the germline V gene. DNA for the CDR3: TGTGCCAGCAGCAGACCAGGGTTGGGGACTGAAGCTTTCTTT. The encoded protein is CASSRPGLGTEAFF.

J is TRBJ2-3 and V is TRBV9, with no clear D. Germline CDR1 SGDLS, CDR2 YYNGEE. Trimming shortened V by 4 bases and J by 2 bases, and 8 bases separated the two germline ends. This CDR3 contains 13 residues. CDR3 protein: CASSTRFTDTQYF. CDR3 sequence (DNA): TGTGCCAGCAGCACAAGATTCACAGATACGCAGTATTTT.

This clone has just one count. The CDR3 region is CASSPRPQGPQETQYF. As DNA, the CDR3 is TGCGCCAGCAGCCCCCGTCCCCAGGGTCCCCAAGAGACCCAGTACTTC. The V call is TRBV5-1, the J call TRBJ2-5; weak D call: TRBD1 (5 bases). Trimming took 4 bases from V and 1 from J, leaving 17 bases between them. Germline values: CDR1 SGHRS, CDR2 YFSETQ. There are 16 residues in the CDR3.

The chain recombines TRBV29-1 with TRBJ2-3; D might be TRBD2 (5 bases). The V gene lost 8 bases and the J gene lost 0 bases, with 15 bases spanning the gap. Germline loops: CDR1 SQVTM, CDR2 ANQGSEA. This CDR3 region has 14 residues. The chain's CDR3 is CSLRDPTSTDTQYF. The CDR3 DNA sequence: TGCAGCCTGAGGGATCCTACTAGCACAGATACGCAGTATTTT.

V is TRBV5-1 and J is TRBJ1-5; D uncertain. The germline gives CDR1 SGHRS, CDR2 YFSETQ. The ends were cut back, 2 bases at V and 0 bases at J, with 9 bases in the middle. This CDR3 has 15 amino acids. CDR3 amino acids: CASSLSGDSNQPQHF. The DNA of the CDR3 is TGCGCCAGCAGCTTATCAGGCGATAGCAATCAGCCCCAGCATTTT.